The next 13 T cell receptor beta chains were all read from a single sample in a study of low-dose radiotherapy and immunotherapy resistance in tumors. Covering alpha and beta chains, TRAV- and TRBV-specific primers were used for the first-strand cDNA. TCRs were put through roughly 20 PCR cycles of amplification with Phusion. A constant-region primer and the V-primer adapter served as the primer pair. Via MiXCR, TCRdb re-called the reads, giving one row per CDR3 protein. The sample gives roughly 54,000 distinct CDR3 sequences, 20% to 25% of which show up once; 5.5% to 6.5% is in the top ten. Time point noted: before trial treatment. The sequences come from PBMCs, collected before treatment. Every receptor here comes from a male donor with prostate cancer.

This clonotype occurred many times. This rearrangement joins TRBV5-6 to TRBJ2-1, with TRBD1 matching 9 bases. V was clipped by 5 bases and J by 1 base; unmatched bases: 7. This CDR3 region has 16 residues. Germline V gives CDR1 SGHDT, CDR2 YYEEEE. The CDR3 loop reads CASRTGTGRSYNEQFF. The CDR3 coding sequence is TGTGCCAGCAGGACCGGGACAGGGAGGTCCTACAATGAGCAGTTCTTC.

The table lists this clonotype with many counts. The V call is TRBV7-9, the J call TRBJ2-1; D unclear. There are 13 residues in the CDR3. Per the germline V gene, CDR1 is SEHNR and CDR2 is FQNEAQ (reference sequence). V was shortened by 10 bases and J by 0 bases, with 10 bases between the two germline ends. The CDR3: CAITQSSYNEQFF. CDR3 DNA sequence: TGTGCCATCACGCAGAGCTCCTACAATGAGCAGTTCTTC.

The V gene is TRBV11-2, the J gene TRBJ2-1; TRBD2 might be the D (6 bases). The V end lost 2 bases, the J end lost 8 bases, and 13 bases lay between the germline ends. The CDR3 extends over 14 amino acids. In germline, CDR1 is SGHAT, CDR2 FQNNGV. The CDR3 bases are TGTGCCAGCAGCTTAATGATTGCTAGCGATGAGCAGTTCTTC. This translates into CASSLMIASDEQFF.

This clonotype was observed many times. This chain links TRBV5-1 with TRBJ2-7; D call uncertain. The V gene's germline CDR1 is SGHRS and CDR2 YFSETQ. This CDR3 has 16 residues. Trimming removed 0 bases from V and 4 bases from J, with 17 bases in between. DNA for the CDR3: TGCGCCAGCAGCTTGGCCCCGGGTCCACCACCATACGAGCAGTACTTC. This encodes CASSLAPGPPPYEQYF.

J is TRBJ1-3 and V is TRBV9, with a tentative D call TRBD1 (5 bases). Germline assignment: CDR1 SGDLS and CDR2 YYNGEE. The V gene lost 0 bases and the J gene lost 0 bases, with 10 bases spanning the gap. The CDR3 covers 16 residues. CDR3 in amino acids: CASSVGVGGSGNTIYF. In DNA, the CDR3 is TGTGCCAGCAGCGTAGGTGTCGGGGGCTCTGGAAACACCATATATTTT.

This clonotype came up many times. This chain joins TRBV5-4 and TRBJ2-2; D possibly uses TRBD1 or TRBD2 (5 bases each). The V gene lost 1 base and the J gene lost 5 bases, with 15 bases spanning the gap. CDR1 is SGHNT, CDR2 YYREEE, per germline (reference sequence). This CDR3 is 16 amino acids long. In DNA, the CDR3 is TGTGCCAGCAGCTTGCCCCAGGGCGGGTGGACCGGGGAGCTGTTTTTT. Translation gives CASSLPQGGWTGELFF.

The chain joins TRBV7-8 to TRBJ2-7; D is possibly TRBD2 (5 bases). There are 13 residues in the CDR3. Germline lookup yields CDR1 SGHVS and CDR2 FQNEAQ. Trimming cost V 5 bases and J 4 bases, with 12 bases left between them. This CDR3 reads CASSPERDYEQYF. DNA of the CDR3: TGTGCCAGCAGCCCCGAACGGGATTACGAGCAGTACTTC.

The chain links TRBV20-1 to TRBJ2-3; 7 bases are shared with TRBD1. This CDR3 has 14 residues. The V and J ends lost 5 bases and 0 bases, in that order; junction bases with no gene match: 5. Germline V gives CDR1 DFQATT, CDR2 SNEGSKA (reference sequence). CDR3 residues: CSAGGQFSTDTQYF. The DNA for the CDR3 is TGCAGTGCTGGGGGACAGTTTAGCACAGATACGCAGTATTTT.

With regard to this clonotype: A single base is all that separates this from a far larger clone, so a read error is likely. The chain links TRBV6-1 to TRBJ2-1; D is tentatively TRBD1 or TRBD2 (6 bases each). The CDR3 totals 14 residues. Trimming removed 4 bases at V and 13 bases at J, with 20 bases between. Germline V CDR1 and CDR2: MNHNS, SASEGT. The CDR3, as DNA: TGTGCCAGCAGTGGAGGGGGGCTGGCGGAGGCCCAGTTCTTC. It codes for CASSGGGLAEAQFF.

With regard to this clonotype: A far larger clone is just one base off, so this is likely a read error. This sequence joins TRBV27 and TRBJ2-4; 9 bases are shared with TRBD1. Per the germline V gene, CDR1 is MNHEY and CDR2 is SMNVEV (reference sequence). V was clipped by 9 bases and J by 13 bases; unmatched bases: 16. The CDR3 totals 14 residues. CDR3 amino acids: CARHRGLRYNEQYF. The CDR3 bases are TGTGCCAGACACAGGGGGCTGAGGTACAATGAGCAGTACTTC.

This clonotype was seen only a few times. The rearrangement uses TRBV20-1 and TRBJ1-1; D not resolved. This CDR3 has 14 amino acids. V lost 6 bases and J 0 bases, leaving 14 bases between the germline ends. Germline V gives CDR1 DFQATT, CDR2 SNEGSKA (reference sequence). The CDR3 protein is CSATAAGLNTEAFF. The CDR3 bases are TGCAGTGCCACAGCCGCGGGCTTGAACACTGAAGCTTTCTTT.

Ten or more counts support this clonotype. CDR3 sequence reads: CASRHKGLAGADTQYF. The CDR3 DNA reads TGTGCCAGCAGACACAAGGGACTAGCGGGAGCAGATACGCAGTATTTT. This chain links TRBV14 with TRBJ2-3; 14 bases map to TRBD2. Unmatched junction bases numbered 6, after V lost 6 bases and J lost 4 bases. This CDR3 is built from 16 residues. Germline CDR1 reads SGHDN; CDR2 reads FVKESK.

This clonotype was seen at least ten times. The chain recombines TRBV5-1 with TRBJ2-1; D gene uncertain. Germline V gives CDR1 SGHRS, CDR2 YFSETQ. The CDR3 totals 16 residues. V was clipped by 2 bases and J by 0 bases, with 12 bases between them. This CDR3 reads CASSFDSGFSYNEQFF. Here the CDR3 DNA reads TGCGCCAGCAGCTTCGATTCGGGCTTCTCCTACAATGAGCAGTTCTTC. Full variable domain (outside the CDR3, taken from reference TRBV5-1 and TRBJ2-1): KAGVTQTPRYLIKTRGQQVTLSCSPISGHRSVSWYQQTPGQGLQFLFEYFSETQRNKGNFPGRFSGRQFSNSRSEMNVSTLELGDSALYLCASSFDSGFSYNEQFFGPGTRLTVL.